These 21 T cell receptor beta chains share one sample of origin, sequenced in a study of blood T cell repertoires in COVID-19. The protocol was immunoSEQ multiplex PCR, while the TCRdb copy is restricted to in-frame clones and leaves out a portion. The sample has 200,000 to 250,000 clones, around 84% seen once. Specimen: PBMCs or T cells enriched from blood (not recorded which). Receptors originate from a woman in her thirties or forties who had recovered from COVID-19.

The chain has TRBV29-1 and TRBJ2-1; TRBD2 matches 10 bases. CDR1 and CDR2 (germline): SQVTM, ANQGSEA. The CDR3 has 16 residues. V shed 0 bases and J 6 bases; nucleotides not matched to a gene: 8. The CDR3 bases are TGCAGCGTTGAAGATTGGACTAGCGGTACCCTCAATGAGCAGTTCTTC. Protein: CSVEDWTSGTLNEQFF.

The J gene is TRBJ2-2, the V gene TRBV19; D not resolved. The CDR3 covers 13 residues. Per the germline V gene, CDR1 is LNHDA and CDR2 is SQIVND (reference sequence). Trimming stripped 4 bases from V and 6 bases from J, with 9 bases between. CDR3 coding DNA: TGTGCCAGTAGTAGGTCGAGCGCCGGGGAGCTGTTTTTT. Translation gives CASSRSSAGELFF.

The chain is built from TRBV30 and TRBJ2-2; 7 bases agree with TRBD1. Germline V lookup: CDR1 GTSNPN, CDR2 SVGIG (reference sequence). The CDR3 has 15 residues. J was trimmed by 1 base and V by 2 bases; bases with no gene match: 4. Here the CDR3 reads CAWSRDRVNTGELFF. CDR3 DNA sequence: TGTGCCTGGAGTCGTGACAGGGTGAACACCGGGGAGCTGTTTTTT.

The rearrangement uses TRBV30 and TRBJ2-3; 8 bases map to TRBD1. This CDR3 region has 12 residues. V dropped 0 bases and J dropped 8; count of bases not matched to a gene: 1. Germline lookup yields CDR1 GTSNPN and CDR2 SVGIG (reference sequence). The CDR3 bases are TGTGCCTGGAGTGTACAGGGGGGTACGCAGTATTTT. Encoded protein: CAWSVQGGTQYF.

V gene TRBV5-1 combines with J gene TRBJ2-3; D remains ambiguous. With 2 bases removed from V and 4 bases from J, the gap between germline ends came to 20 bases. CDR3 length: 17 amino acids. From germline, CDR1 is SGHRS and CDR2 YFSETQ. The CDR3 reads CASSLRGTPPTADTQYF. In DNA form, the CDR3 reads TGCGCCAGCAGCTTACGCGGAACCCCGCCGACGGCAGATACGCAGTATTTT.

The V and J genes are TRBV4-2 and TRBJ2-3, with D maybe TRBD2 (5 bases). V dropped 5 bases and J dropped 2 bases, with 11 bases sitting between them. This CDR3 has 14 residues. Germline loops: CDR1 LGHNA, CDR2 YNFKEQ. DNA of the CDR3: TGTGCCAGCAGCGTAGCGCCCCCCACAGATACGCAGTATTTT. Translation: CASSVAPPTDTQYF.

The chain carries TRBV19 and TRBJ2-3; 8 bases agree with TRBD2. The length of the CDR3 is 13 residues. The trim removed 8 bases at V and 10 bases at J, leaving 11 bases unmatched. Germline CDR1 is LNHDA and CDR2 is SQIVND (reference sequence). The CDR3 DNA reads as TGTGCCAGTCGGCCGGGAGGGGGGTCCGCGCAGTATTTT. Its protein is CASRPGGGSAQYF. Full variable domain (remainder filled in from reference TRBV19 and TRBJ2-3): DGGITQSPKYLFRKEGQNVTLSCEQNLNHDAMYWYRQDPGQGLRLIYYSQIVNDFQKGDIAEGYSVSREKKESFPLTVTSAQKNPTAFYLCASRPGGGSAQYFGPGTRLTVL.

V is TRBV11-2 and J is TRBJ2-1, with D unresolved. CDR3 length equals 14 residues. Germline loops: CDR1 SGHAT, CDR2 FQNNGV. V lost 3 bases, J lost 7 bases, and 13 bases lay in between. The CDR3 spells CASSFSSVQNEQFF. In DNA form, the CDR3 reads TGTGCCAGCAGCTTCTCTAGTGTTCAAAATGAGCAGTTCTTC.

This clone was counted a few times. As DNA, the CDR3 is TGTGCCAGCAGGGGGCGGAATAGCAATCAGCCCCAGCATTTT. Amino acids: CASRGRNSNQPQHF. The rearrangement uses TRBV6-4 and TRBJ1-5; D may be TRBD1 (5 bases). Germline loops: CDR1 MRHNA, CDR2 SNTAGT. There are 14 residues in the CDR3. Trimming stripped 6 bases from V and 0 bases from J, with 9 bases between.

The rearrangement uses TRBV23-1 and TRBJ1-1; D unresolved. TRBV23-1 is given ORF status, its function remaining uncertain. The germline V and J ends were trimmed by 11 bases and 2 bases, with 18 bases remaining between them. The CDR3 consists of 14 residues. For the CDR3, the DNA is TGCGCCCGCCAGCCGACTAGGGATAACACTGAAGCTTTCTTT. Amino acid sequence: CARQPTRDNTEAFF.

V is TRBV2 and J is TRBJ2-5; 13 nucleotides agree with TRBD2. The CDR3 covers 16 residues. Per germline, CDR1 SNHLY and CDR2 FYNNEI. The J segment lost 5 bases and the V segment lost 8 bases, leaving 11 bases of the junction unmatched. CDR3 coding DNA: TGTGCCAGCGGTCGGGGGACTAGCGGGGTCCGTGAGACCCAGTACTTC. As protein: CASGRGTSGVRETQYF.

This chain connects TRBV6-5 to TRBJ1-4; D is uncertain. V shed 0 bases and J shed 6 bases, with 5 bases lying between them. This CDR3 is 13 amino acids long. The germline V gene has CDR1 MNHEY and CDR2 SVGAGI. This CDR3 reads CASSYSRDEKLFF. The CDR3 DNA reads TGTGCCAGCAGTTACTCGAGGGATGAAAAACTGTTTTTT.

A single count supports this clone. The CDR3 DNA is TGTGCCAGCTCACCACAGGGGGCTTCTGAAGCTTTCTTT. This codes for CASSPQGASEAFF. The chain links TRBV18 to TRBJ1-1; 7 nucleotides match TRBD1. This CDR3 spans 13 amino acids. V trimming: 1 base; J trimming: 6 bases; junction bases outside the gene matches: 2. The germline V gene encodes CDR1 KGHSH and CDR2 LQKENI.

This rearrangement joins TRBV2 to TRBJ2-2, with no clear D. Germline V gives CDR1 SNHLY, CDR2 FYNNEI. Trimming cost V 4 bases and J 9 bases, with 9 bases left between them. The CDR3 has 12 amino acids. The CDR3 nucleotides read TGTGCCAGCAGTGGACTGTTCAGGGAGCTGTTTTTT. This encodes CASSGLFRELFF.

This clone came up a few times. The rearrangement links TRBV18 to TRBJ2-7; D may be TRBD2 (6 bases). The V end lost 3 bases, the J end lost 7 bases, and 22 bases lay between the germline ends. In germline, CDR1 is KGHSH, CDR2 LQKENI. The CDR3 covers 16 residues. The DNA of the CDR3 is TGTGCCAGCTCACCCACGCTGACAGCCACCAGCGGGGAGCAGTACTTC. Protein sequence: CASSPTLTATSGEQYF.

The CDR3 coding sequence is TGCGCCAGCAGCTTGGTCCAGGGGGCGAACGAGCAGTACTTC. Protein product: CASSLVQGANEQYF. The chain links TRBV5-1 to TRBJ2-7, with 8 bases lining up with TRBD1. Per the germline V gene, CDR1 is SGHRS and CDR2 is YFSETQ. V trimming: 0 bases; J trimming: 5 bases; junction bases outside the gene matches: 4. The CDR3 totals 14 residues.

As DNA, the CDR3 is TGTGCCAGCAGTACAGGGTTGAGGGGTGAAAAACTGTTTTTT. The encoded protein is CASSTGLRGEKLFF. V is TRBV6-5 and J is TRBJ1-4; perhaps TRBD1 as D (6 bases). Germline V gene sequence: CDR1 MNHEY, CDR2 SVGAGI. Trimming cost V 5 bases and J 7 bases, with 14 bases left between them. This CDR3 has 14 residues.

In the case of this clone: One end of the junction does not line up with germline, which may come from a read error. The sample holds other DNA sequences that translate to the same CDR3. The rearrangement joins TRBV4-1 to TRBJ1-4; D is unresolved. CDR1 MGHRA and CDR2 YSYEKL come from the germline V gene. There are 15 residues in the CDR3. The CDR3 DNA reads TGCGCCAGCAGCCCGTCGGAGGGTGGTAATGAAAAACTATTTTTT. As protein: CASSPSEGGNEKLFF.

The rearrangement joins TRBV6-5 to TRBJ2-7, with 8 bases aligning to TRBD1. The V gene end was trimmed by 7 bases and the J gene end by 6 bases; junction bases not matched to a gene: 11. Germline CDR1 MNHEY, CDR2 SVGAGI. The CDR3 is 14 residues long. The CDR3 DNA is TGTGCCAGCAACAGGGGGAGGAGTACGGGCGAGCAGTACTTC. Its protein product is CASNRGRSTGEQYF.

The V and J genes are TRBV11-2 and TRBJ2-3, with 8 bases aligning to TRBD2. This CDR3 contains 18 residues. The junction had 11 bases not matched to a gene; V was cut back by 1 base and J by 2 bases. CDR1 and CDR2 (germline): SGHAT, FQNNGV. DNA for the CDR3: TGTGCCAGCAGCTTAGGGCTAGCGGGCGCCTTACCCACAGATACGCAGTATTTT. Encoded protein: CASSLGLAGALPTDTQYF.

This clone was seen a single time. This chain uses TRBV18 with TRBJ2-2; TRBD1 agrees at 9 bases. Trimming cost V 5 bases and J 5 bases; bases outside gene matches: 9. The germline gives CDR1 KGHSH, CDR2 LQKENI. The CDR3 covers 16 residues. Here the CDR3 DNA reads TGTGCCAGCTCATCCAACCGGGACAGGGATACCGGGGAGCTGTTTTTT. Protein sequence: CASSSNRDRDTGELFF.